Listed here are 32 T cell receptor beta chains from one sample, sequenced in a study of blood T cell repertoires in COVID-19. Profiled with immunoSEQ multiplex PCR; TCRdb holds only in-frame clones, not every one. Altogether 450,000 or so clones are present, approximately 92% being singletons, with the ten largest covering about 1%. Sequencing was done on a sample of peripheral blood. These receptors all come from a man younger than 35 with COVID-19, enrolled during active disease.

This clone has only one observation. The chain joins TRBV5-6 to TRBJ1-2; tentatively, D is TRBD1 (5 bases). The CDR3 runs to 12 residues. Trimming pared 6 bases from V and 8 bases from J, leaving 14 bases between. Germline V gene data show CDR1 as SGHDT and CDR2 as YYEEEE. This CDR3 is CASTPGRKGYTF. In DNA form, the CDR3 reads TGTGCCAGCACCCCAGGGCGAAAAGGCTACACCTTC.

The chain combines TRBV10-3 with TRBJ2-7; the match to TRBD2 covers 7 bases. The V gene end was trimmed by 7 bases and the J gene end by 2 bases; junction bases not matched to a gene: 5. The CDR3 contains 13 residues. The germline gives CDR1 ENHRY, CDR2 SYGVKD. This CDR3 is CAITSGETYEQYF. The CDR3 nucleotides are TGTGCCATCACCAGCGGGGAAACCTACGAGCAGTACTTC.

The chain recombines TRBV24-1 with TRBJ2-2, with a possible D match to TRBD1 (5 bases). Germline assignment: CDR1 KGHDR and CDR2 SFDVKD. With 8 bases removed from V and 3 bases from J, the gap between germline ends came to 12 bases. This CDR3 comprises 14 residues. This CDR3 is CATKGRAYTGELFF. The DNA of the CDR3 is TGTGCCACCAAAGGCAGGGCCTACACCGGGGAGCTGTTTTTT.

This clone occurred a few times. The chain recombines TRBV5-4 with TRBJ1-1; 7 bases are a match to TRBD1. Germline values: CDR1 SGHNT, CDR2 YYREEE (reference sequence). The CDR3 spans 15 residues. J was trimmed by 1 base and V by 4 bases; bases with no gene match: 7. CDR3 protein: CASSAQTGTNTEAFF. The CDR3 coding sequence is TGTGCCAGCAGCGCCCAGACAGGGACGAACACTGAAGCTTTCTTT.

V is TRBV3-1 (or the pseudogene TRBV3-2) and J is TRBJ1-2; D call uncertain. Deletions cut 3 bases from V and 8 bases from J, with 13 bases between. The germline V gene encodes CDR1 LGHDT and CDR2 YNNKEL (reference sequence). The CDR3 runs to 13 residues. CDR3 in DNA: TGTGCCAGCAGCCATGCCCGAAGTCAGGGCTACACCTTC. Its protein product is CASSHARSQGYTF.

CDR3 amino acids: CASSPRGFTEAFF. In DNA, the CDR3 is TGTGCCAGCAGCCCTCGCGGGTTCACTGAAGCTTTCTTT. This chain links TRBV11-3 with TRBJ1-1; no clear D. Germline V lookup: CDR1 SGHNT, CDR2 YENEEA. CDR3 size: 13 residues. Between the trimmed V and J ends, which lost 5 bases and 4 bases, there was a span of 11 bases.

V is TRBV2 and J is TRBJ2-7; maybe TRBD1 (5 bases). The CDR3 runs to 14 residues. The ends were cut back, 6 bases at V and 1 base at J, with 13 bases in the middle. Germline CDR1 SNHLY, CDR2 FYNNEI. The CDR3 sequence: CASSAPGFSYEQYF. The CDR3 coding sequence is TGTGCCAGCAGCGCCCCAGGGTTTTCCTACGAGCAGTACTTC.

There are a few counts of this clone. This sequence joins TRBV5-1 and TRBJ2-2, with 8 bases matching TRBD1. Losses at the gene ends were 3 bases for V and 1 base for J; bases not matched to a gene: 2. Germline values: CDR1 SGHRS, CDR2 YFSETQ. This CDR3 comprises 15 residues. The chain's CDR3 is CASSWGTGNTGELFF. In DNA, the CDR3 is TGCGCCAGCAGCTGGGGGACAGGGAACACCGGGGAGCTGTTTTTT.

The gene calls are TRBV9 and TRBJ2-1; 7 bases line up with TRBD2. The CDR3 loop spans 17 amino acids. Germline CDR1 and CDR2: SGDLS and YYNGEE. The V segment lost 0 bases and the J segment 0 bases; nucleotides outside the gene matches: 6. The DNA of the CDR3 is TGTGCCAGCAGCGTAGTGGGAGGGAAAAGCTCCTACAATGAGCAGTTCTTC. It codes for CASSVVGGKSSYNEQFF.

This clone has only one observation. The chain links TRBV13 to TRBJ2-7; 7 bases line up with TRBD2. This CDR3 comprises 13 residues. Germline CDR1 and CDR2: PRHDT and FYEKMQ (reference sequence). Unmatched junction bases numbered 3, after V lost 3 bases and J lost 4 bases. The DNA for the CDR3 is TGTGCCAGCAGCTTGAGACTAGCTTACGAGCAGTACTTC. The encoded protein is CASSLRLAYEQYF. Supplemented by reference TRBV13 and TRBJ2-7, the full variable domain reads AAGVIQSPRHLIKEKRETATLKCYPIPRHDTVYWYQQGPGQDPQFLISFYEKMQSDKGSIPDRFSAQQFSDYHSELNMSSLELGDSALYFCASSLRLAYEQYFGPGTRLTVT.

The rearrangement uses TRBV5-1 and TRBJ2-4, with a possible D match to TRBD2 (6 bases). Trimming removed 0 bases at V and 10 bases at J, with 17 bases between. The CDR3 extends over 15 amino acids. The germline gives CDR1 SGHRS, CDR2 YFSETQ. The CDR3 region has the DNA TGCGCCAGCAGCTTGGAGCCCGGGAGACGTTGGATTCAGTACTTC. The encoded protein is CASSLEPGRRWIQYF. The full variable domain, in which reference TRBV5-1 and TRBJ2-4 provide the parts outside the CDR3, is KAGVTQTPRYLIKTRGQQVTLSCSPISGHRSVSWYQQTPGQGLQFLFEYFSETQRNKGNFPGRFSGRQFSNSRSEMNVSTLELGDSALYLCASSLEPGRRWIQYFGAGTRLSVL.

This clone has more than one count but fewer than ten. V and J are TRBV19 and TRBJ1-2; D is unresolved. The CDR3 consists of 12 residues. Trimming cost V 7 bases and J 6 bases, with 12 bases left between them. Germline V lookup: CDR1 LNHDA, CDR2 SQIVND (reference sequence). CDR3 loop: CASTIGGNGYTF. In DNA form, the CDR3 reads TGTGCCAGTACCATCGGAGGGAATGGCTACACCTTC.

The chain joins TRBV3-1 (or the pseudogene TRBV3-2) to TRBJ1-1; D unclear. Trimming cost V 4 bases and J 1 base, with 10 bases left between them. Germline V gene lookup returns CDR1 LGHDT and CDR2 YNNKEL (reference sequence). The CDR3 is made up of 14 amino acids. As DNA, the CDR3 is TGTGCCAGCAGCCGGGTGGCGGGGAACACTGAAGCTTTCTTT. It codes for CASSRVAGNTEAFF.

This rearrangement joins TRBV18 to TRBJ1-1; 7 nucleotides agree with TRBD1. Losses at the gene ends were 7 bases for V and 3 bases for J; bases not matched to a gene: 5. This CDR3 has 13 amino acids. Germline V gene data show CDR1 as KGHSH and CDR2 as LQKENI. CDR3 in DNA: TGTGCCAGCTTCACCACAGGGGACACTGAAGCTTTCTTT. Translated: CASFTTGDTEAFF.

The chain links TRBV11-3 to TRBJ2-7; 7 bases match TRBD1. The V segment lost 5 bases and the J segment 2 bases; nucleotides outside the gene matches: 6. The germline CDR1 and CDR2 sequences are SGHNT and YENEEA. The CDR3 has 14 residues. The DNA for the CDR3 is TGTGCCAGCAGCAGGACAGGCCCTACCTACGAGCAGTACTTC. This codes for CASSRTGPTYEQYF.

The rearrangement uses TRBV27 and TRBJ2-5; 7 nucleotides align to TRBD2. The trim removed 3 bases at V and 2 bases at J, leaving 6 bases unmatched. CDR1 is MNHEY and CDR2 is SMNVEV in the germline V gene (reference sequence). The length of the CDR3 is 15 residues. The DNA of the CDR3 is TGTGCCAGCAGTTTTCAAGCGGGGCCACAAGAGACCCAGTACTTC. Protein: CASSFQAGPQETQYF.

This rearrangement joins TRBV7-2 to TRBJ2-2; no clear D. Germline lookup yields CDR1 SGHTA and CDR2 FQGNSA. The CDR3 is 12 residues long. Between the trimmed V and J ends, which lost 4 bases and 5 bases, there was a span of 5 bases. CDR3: CASSYMTGELFF. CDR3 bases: TGTGCCAGCAGCTATATGACCGGGGAGCTGTTTTTT.

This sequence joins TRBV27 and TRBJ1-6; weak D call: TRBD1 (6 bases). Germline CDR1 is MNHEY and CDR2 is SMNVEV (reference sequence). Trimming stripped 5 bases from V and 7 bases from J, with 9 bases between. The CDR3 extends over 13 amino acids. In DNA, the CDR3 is TGTGCCAGCAGTCCAACAGGGAATTCACCCCTCCACTTT. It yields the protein CASSPTGNSPLHF.

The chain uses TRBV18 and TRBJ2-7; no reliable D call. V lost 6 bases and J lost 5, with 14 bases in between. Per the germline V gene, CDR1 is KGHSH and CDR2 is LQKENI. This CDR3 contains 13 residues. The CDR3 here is CASSPGVGNEQYF. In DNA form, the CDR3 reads TGTGCCAGCTCCCCCGGAGTCGGCAACGAGCAGTACTTC.

In DNA, the CDR3 is TGTGCCAGCAGCCAAGTGCGGACAGGGGGGACTGAAGCTTTCTTT. Amino acids: CASSQVRTGGTEAFF. The chain is built from TRBV3-1 (or the pseudogene TRBV3-2) and TRBJ1-1, with 10 bases identical to TRBD1. Germline V gene lookup returns CDR1 LGHDT and CDR2 YNNKEL (reference sequence). This CDR3 comprises 15 residues. J was trimmed by 5 bases and V by 1 base; bases with no gene match: 4.

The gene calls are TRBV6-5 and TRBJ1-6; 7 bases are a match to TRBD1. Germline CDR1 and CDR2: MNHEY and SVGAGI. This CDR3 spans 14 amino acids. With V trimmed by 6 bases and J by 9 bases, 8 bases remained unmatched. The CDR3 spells CASRPGTATSPLHF. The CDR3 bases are TGTGCCAGCAGACCCGGGACAGCGACTTCACCCCTCCACTTT.

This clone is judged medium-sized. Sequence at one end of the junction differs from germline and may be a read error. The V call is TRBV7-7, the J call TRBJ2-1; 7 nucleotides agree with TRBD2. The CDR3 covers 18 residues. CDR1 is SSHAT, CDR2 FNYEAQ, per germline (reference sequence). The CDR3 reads CASSLEVTGGGAYNEQFF. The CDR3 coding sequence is TGTGCTAGCAGCTTAGAGGTCACGGGAGGTGGAGCCTACAATGAGCAGTTCTTC. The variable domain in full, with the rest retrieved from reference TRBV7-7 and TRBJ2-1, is GAGVSQSPRYKVTKRGQDVTLRCDPISSHATLYWYQQALGQGPEFLTYFNYEAQPDKSGLPSDRFSAERPEGSISTLTIQRTEQRDSAMYRCASSLEVTGGGAYNEQFFGPGTRLTVL.

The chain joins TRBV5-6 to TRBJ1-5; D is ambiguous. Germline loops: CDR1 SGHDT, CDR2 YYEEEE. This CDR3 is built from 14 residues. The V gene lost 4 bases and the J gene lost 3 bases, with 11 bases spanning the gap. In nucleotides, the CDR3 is TGTGCCAGCAGCGTCGGAGCCCTCAATCAGCCCCAGCATTTT. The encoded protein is CASSVGALNQPQHF.

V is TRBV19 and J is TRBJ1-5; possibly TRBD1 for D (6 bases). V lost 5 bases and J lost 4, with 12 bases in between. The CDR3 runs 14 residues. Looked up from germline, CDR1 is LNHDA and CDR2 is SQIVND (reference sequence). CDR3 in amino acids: CASSPRTVNQPQHF. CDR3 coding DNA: TGTGCCAGTAGTCCCCGGACAGTGAATCAGCCCCAGCATTTT.

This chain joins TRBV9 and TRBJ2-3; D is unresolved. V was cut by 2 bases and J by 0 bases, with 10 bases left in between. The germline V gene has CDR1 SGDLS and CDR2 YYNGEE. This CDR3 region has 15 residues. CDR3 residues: CASSVAPTSTDTQYF. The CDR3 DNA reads TGTGCCAGCAGCGTGGCGCCGACAAGCACAGATACGCAGTATTTT.

For the CDR3, the DNA is TGTGCCAGCACTTACCCACCGACAGTAATCTCCTACGAGCAGTACTTC. Its translation is CASTYPPTVISYEQYF. The chain combines TRBV21-1 with TRBJ2-7; the table's D call, TRBD1, has no DNA check behind it. TRBV21-1 corresponds to a pseudogene. The CDR3 runs 16 residues.

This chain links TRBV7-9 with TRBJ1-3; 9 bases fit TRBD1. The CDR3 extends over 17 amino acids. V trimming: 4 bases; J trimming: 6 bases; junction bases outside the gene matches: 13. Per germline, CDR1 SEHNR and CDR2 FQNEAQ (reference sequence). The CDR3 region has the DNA TGTGCCAGCAGCTCGAGTAGGGCAAGGACAGGGGCAAACACCATATATTTT. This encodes CASSSSRARTGANTIYF.

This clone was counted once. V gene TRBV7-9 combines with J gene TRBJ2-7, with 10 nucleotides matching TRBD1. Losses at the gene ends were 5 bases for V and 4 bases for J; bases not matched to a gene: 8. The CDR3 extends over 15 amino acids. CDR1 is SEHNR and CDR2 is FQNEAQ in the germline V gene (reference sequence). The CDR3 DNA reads TGTGCCAGCAGCCCGCTGGGACAGGGGAAATACGAGCAGTACTTC. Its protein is CASSPLGQGKYEQYF.

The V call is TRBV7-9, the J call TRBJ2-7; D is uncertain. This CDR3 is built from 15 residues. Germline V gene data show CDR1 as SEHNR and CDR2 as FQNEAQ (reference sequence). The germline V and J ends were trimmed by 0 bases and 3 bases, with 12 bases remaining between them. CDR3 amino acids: CASSLARLGGYEQYF. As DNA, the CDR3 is TGTGCCAGCAGCTTAGCTAGGCTAGGTGGCTACGAGCAGTACTTC. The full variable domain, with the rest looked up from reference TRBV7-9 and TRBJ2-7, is DTGVSQNPRHKITKRGQNVTFRCDPISEHNRLYWYRQTLGQGPEFLTYFQNEAQLEKSRLLSDRFSAERPKGSFSTLEIQRTEQGDSAMYLCASSLARLGGYEQYFGPGTRLTVT.

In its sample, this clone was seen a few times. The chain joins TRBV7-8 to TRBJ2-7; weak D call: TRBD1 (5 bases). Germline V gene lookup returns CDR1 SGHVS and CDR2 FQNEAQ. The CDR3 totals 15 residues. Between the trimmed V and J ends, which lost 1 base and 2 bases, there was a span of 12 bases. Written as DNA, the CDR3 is TGTGCCAGCAGCTTAGAAAGGGCAGGGCCCTACGAGCAGTACTTC. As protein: CASSLERAGPYEQYF.

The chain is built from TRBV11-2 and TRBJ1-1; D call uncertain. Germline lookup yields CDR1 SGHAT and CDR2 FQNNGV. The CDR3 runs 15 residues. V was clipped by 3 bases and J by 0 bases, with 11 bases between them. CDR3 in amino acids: CASSLEAGMNTEAFF. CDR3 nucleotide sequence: TGTGCCAGCAGCTTGGAGGCGGGGATGAACACTGAAGCTTTCTTT.

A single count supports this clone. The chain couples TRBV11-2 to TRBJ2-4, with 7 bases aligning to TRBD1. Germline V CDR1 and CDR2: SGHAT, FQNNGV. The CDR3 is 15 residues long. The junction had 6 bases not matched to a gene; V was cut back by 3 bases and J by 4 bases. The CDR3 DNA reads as TGTGCCAGCAGCTTGGTCGACAGGGCAAAAAACATTCAGTACTTC. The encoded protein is CASSLVDRAKNIQYF.